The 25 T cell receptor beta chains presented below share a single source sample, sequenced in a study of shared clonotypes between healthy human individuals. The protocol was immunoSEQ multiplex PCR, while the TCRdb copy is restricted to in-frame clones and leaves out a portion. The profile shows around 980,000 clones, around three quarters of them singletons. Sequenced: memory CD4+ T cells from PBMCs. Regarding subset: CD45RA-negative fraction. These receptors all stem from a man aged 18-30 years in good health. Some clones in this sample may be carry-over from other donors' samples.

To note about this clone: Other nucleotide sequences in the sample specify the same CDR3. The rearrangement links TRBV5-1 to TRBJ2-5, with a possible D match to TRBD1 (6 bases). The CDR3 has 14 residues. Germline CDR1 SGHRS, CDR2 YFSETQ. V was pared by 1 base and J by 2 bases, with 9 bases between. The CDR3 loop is CASSLSGDQETQYF. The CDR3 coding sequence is TGCGCCAGCAGCTTGTCAGGGGATCAAGAGACCCAGTACTTC.

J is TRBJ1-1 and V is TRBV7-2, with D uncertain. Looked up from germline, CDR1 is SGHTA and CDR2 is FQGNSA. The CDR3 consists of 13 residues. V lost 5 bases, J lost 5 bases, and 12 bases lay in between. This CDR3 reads CASSALRGTEAFF. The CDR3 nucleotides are TGTGCCAGCAGCGCACTCCGTGGAACTGAAGCTTTCTTT.

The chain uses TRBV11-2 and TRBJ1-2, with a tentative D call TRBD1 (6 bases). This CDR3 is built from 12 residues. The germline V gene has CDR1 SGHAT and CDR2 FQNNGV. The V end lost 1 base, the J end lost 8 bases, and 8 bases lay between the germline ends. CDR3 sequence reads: CASSLGGGGYTF. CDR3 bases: TGTGCCAGCAGCTTAGGAGGGGGAGGCTACACCTTC.

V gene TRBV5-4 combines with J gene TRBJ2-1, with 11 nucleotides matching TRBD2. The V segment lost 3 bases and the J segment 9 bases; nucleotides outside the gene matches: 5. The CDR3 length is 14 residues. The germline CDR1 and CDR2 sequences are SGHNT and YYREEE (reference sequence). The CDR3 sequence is CASSSTSGSGEQFF. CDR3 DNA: TGTGCCAGCAGCTCTACTAGCGGGAGCGGTGAGCAGTTCTTC.

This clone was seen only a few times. This chain's CDR3 is CSASHEQYF. The CDR3, as DNA: TGCAGTGCTAGCCACGAGCAGTACTTC. The chain is built from TRBV20-1 and TRBJ2-7; D not resolved. There are 9 residues in the CDR3. Germline CDR1 and CDR2: DFQATT and SNEGSKA (reference sequence). With 3 bases removed from V and 5 bases from J, the gap between germline ends came to 2 bases.

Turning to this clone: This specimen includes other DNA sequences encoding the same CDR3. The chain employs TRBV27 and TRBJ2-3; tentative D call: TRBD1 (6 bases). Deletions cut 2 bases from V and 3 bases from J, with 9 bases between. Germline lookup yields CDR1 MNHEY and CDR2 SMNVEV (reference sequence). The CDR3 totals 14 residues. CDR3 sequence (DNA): TGTGCCAGCAGTTTAGGGCAGGGGACAGATACGCAGTATTTT. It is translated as CASSLGQGTDTQYF.

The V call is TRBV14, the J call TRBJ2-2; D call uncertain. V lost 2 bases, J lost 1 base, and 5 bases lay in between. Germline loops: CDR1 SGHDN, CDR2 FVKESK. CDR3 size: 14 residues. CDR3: CASSQQMNTGELFF. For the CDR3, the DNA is TGTGCCAGCAGCCAACAGATGAACACCGGGGAGCTGTTTTTT.

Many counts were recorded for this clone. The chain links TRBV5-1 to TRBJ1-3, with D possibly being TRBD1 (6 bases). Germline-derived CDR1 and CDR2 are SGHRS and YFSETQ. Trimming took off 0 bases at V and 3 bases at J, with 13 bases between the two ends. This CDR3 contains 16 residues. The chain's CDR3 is CASSLATGVRGNTIYF. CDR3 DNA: TGCGCCAGCAGCTTGGCGACAGGAGTGCGTGGAAACACCATATATTTT.

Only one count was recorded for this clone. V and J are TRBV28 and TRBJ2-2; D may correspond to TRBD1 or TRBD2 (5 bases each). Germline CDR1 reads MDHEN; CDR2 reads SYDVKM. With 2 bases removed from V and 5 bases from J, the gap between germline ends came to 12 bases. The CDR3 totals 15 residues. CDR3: CASSLPTGGTGELFF. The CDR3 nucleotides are TGTGCCAGCAGTTTACCCACTGGGGGTACCGGGGAGCTGTTTTTT.

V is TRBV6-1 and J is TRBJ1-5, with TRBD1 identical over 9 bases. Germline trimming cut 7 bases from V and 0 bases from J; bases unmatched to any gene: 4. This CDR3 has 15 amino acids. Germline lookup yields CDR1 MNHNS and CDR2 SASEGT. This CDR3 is CASNNRGLSNQPQHF. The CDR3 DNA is TGTGCCAGCAATAACAGGGGGCTTAGCAATCAGCCCCAGCATTTT.

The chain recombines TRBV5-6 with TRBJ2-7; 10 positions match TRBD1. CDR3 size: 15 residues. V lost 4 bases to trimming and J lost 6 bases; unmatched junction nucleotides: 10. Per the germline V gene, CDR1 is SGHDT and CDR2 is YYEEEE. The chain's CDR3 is CASSEGQGKSPEQYF. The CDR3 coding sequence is TGTGCCAGCAGCGAGGGACAGGGGAAGTCGCCCGAGCAGTACTTC.

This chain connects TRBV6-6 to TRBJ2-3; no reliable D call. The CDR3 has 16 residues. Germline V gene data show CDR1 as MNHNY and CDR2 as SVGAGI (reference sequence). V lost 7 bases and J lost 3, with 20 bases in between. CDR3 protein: CASTPTAAQGTDTQYF. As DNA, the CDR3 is TGTGCCAGCACTCCCACGGCAGCGCAAGGGACAGATACGCAGTATTTT.

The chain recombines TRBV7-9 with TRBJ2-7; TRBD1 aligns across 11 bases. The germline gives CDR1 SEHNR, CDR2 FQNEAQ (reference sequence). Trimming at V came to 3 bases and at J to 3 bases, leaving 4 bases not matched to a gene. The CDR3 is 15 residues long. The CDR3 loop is CASSFWGTGGYEQYF. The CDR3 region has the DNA TGTGCCAGCAGCTTCTGGGGGACAGGGGGCTACGAGCAGTACTTC.

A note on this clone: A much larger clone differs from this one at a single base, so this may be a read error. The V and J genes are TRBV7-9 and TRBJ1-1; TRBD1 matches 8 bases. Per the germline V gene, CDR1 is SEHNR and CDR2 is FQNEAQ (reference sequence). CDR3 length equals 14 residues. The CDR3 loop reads CASSPRGQNAEAFF. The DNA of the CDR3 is TGTGCCAGCAGCCCCAGGGGGCAGAACGCTGAAGCTTTCTTT.

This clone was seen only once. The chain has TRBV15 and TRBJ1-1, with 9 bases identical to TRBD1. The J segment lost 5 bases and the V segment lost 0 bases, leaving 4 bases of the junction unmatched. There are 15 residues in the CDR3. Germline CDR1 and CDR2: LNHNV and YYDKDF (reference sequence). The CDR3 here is CATSRDRTGETEAFF. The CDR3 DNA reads TGTGCCACCAGCAGAGATCGGACAGGGGAGACTGAAGCTTTCTTT. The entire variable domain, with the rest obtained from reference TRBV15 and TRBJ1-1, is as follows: DAMVIQNPRYQVTQFGKPVTLSCSQTLNHNVMYWYQQKSSQAPKLLFHYYDKDFNNEADTPDNFQSRRPNTSFCFLDIRSPGLGDTAMYLCATSRDRTGETEAFFGQGTRLTVV.

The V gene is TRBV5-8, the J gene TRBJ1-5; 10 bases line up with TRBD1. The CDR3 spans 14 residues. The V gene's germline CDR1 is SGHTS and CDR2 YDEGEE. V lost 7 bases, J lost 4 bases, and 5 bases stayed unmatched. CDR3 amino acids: CASSRTGGNQPQHF. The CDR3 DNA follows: TGTGCCAGCTCCCGGACAGGGGGAAATCAGCCCCAGCATTTT.

Written as DNA, the CDR3 is TGTGCCAGCAGCCACAGGGACAATGAGCAGTTCTTC. Translating gives CASSHRDNEQFF. The chain is built from TRBV27 and TRBJ2-1, with TRBD1 as a possible D gene (6 bases). This CDR3 comprises 12 residues. The ends were cut back, 6 bases at V and 5 bases at J, with 8 bases in the middle. In germline, CDR1 is MNHEY, CDR2 SMNVEV (reference sequence).

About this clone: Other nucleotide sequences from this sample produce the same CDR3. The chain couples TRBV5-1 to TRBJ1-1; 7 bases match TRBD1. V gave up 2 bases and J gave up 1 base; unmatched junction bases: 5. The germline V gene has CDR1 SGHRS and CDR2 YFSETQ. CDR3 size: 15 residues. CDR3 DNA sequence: TGCGCCAGCAGCTTATCCGGGACAGCGAACACTGAAGCTTTCTTT. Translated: CASSLSGTANTEAFF.

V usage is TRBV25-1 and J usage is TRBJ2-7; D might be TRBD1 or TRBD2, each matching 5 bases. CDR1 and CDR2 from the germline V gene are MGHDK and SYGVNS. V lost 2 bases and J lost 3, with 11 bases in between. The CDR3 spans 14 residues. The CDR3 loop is CASSEPGPIYEQYF. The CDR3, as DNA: TGTGCCAGCAGTGAACCGGGGCCTATCTACGAGCAGTACTTC.

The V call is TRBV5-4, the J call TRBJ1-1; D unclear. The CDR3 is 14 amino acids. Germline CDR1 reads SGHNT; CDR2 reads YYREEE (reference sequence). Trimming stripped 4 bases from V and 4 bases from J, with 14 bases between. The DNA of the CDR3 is TGTGCCAGCAGCCGTCTCGTTGCAGCCACTGAAGCTTTCTTT. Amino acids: CASSRLVAATEAFF.

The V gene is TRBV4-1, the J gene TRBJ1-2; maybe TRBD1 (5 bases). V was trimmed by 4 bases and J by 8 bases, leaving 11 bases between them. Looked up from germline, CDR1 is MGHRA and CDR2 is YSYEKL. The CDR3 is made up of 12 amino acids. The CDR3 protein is CASSPPGGGYTF. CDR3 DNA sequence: TGCGCCAGCAGCCCCCCTGGGGGAGGCTACACCTTC.

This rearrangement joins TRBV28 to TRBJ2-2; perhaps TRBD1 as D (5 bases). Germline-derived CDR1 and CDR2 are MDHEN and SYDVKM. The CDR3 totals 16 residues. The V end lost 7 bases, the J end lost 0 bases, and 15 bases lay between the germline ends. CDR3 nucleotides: TGTGCCAGCACCATCGTGGGGCGGCCGAACACCGGGGAGCTGTTTTTT. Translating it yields CASTIVGRPNTGELFF.

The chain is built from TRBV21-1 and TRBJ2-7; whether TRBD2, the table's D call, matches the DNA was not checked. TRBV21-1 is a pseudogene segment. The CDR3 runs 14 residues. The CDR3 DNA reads TGTGCCAGCGGACTACGGCTAGCGGGATACGAGCAGTACTTC. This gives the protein CASGLRLAGYEQYF.

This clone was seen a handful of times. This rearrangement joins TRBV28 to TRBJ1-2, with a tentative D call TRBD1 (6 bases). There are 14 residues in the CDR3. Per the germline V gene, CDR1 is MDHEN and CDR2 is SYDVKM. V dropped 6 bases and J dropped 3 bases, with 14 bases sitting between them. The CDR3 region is CASRNQQGYYGYTF. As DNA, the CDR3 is TGTGCCAGCAGAAACCAACAGGGTTACTATGGCTACACCTTC.

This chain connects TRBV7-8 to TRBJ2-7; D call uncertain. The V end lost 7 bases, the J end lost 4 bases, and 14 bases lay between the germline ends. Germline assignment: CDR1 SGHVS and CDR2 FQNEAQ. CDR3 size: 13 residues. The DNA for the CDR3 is TGTGCCAGCATTAACTGTCGGGTGTACGAGCAGTACTTC. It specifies CASINCRVYEQYF.